The 22 T cell receptor beta chains reported below all come from one sample, sequenced in a study of T cell clonality in common variable immunodeficiency. The method was immunoSEQ multiplex PCR; TCRdb's version includes in-frame clones alone and lacks a portion of them. The sample was found to contain around 47,000 clones, and every one recurs. What was sequenced was peripheral blood mononuclear cells. These receptors originate from a person aged 18-70 years in good health.

On this clone itself: Read data end 3 residues before the CDR3 end; the end is taken from the germline J gene. V gene TRBV30 combines with J gene TRBJ1-2; 7 nucleotides line up with TRBD1. The germline V gene encodes CDR1 GTSNPN and CDR2 SVGIG (reference sequence). The CDR3 is 15 residues long. The V segment lost 0 bases and the J segment 1 base; nucleotides outside the gene matches: 5. CDR3 bases read: TGTGCCTGGAGTGTAGGGGGCCTCTTTAACTATGGC. Residues: CAWSVGGLFNYG. From start to end, the CDR3 is CAWSVGGLFNYGYTF.

Points on this clone: Read sequence stops 3 residues before the CDR3 end, and the germline J gene provides the missing end. The V call is TRBV5-1, the J call TRBJ2-3; TRBD1 is a possible D gene (6 bases). The V end lost 0 bases, the J end lost 0 bases, and 11 bases lay between the germline ends. This CDR3 contains 16 residues. Germline CDR1 and CDR2: SGHRS and YFSETQ. Partial CDR3 DNA: TGCGCCAGCAGCTTGGCCCGGGACACTAGCACAGATACG. Translated, it gives CASSLARDTSTDT. In full, the CDR3 reads CASSLARDTSTDTQYF.

Many counts were recorded for this clone. The read finishes 3 residues shy of the CDR3 end, and the germline J gene is used to complete it. This rearrangement joins TRBV5-5 to TRBJ2-7; 9 bases agree with TRBD1. Losses at the gene ends were 0 bases for V and 1 base for J; bases not matched to a gene: 2. This CDR3 comprises 15 residues. Germline CDR1 and CDR2: SGHKS and YYEKEE (reference sequence). The DNA read from the CDR3 is TGTGCCAGCAGCTTGGACAGGGGGCTTTCCTACGAG. This sequence encodes CASSLDRGLSYE. In full, the CDR3 is CASSLDRGLSYEQYF.

This clone has ten or more counts. Coverage ceases 3 residues before the CDR3 finishes, and the germline J gene fills in the end. The V and J genes are TRBV6-4 and TRBJ2-1; the match to TRBD2 covers 13 bases. Germline assignment: CDR1 MRHNA and CDR2 SNTAGT. The CDR3 extends over 15 amino acids. V dropped 2 bases and J dropped 9; count of bases not matched to a gene: 4. The CDR3 reads CASSDTSGGAAEQFF. The CDR3 bases that were read are TGTGCCAGCAGTGACACTAGCGGGGGGGCGGCTGAG.

At least ten counts were recorded for this clone. CDR3 DNA, as far as it was read: TGCGCCAGCAGCCAAGATACAGGGTCGGTCGAG. Its protein product is CASSQDTGSVE. The whole CDR3 sequence is CASSQDTGSVEQYF. This sequence joins TRBV4-1 and TRBJ2-7; D is possibly TRBD1 (6 bases). The read terminates 3 residues ahead of where the CDR3 ends, so the germline J gene completes it. The V and J ends lost 0 bases and 6 bases respectively, with 12 bases between them. CDR1 is MGHRA, CDR2 YSYEKL, per germline. The CDR3 loop spans 14 amino acids.

Notes on this clone: The CDR3 extends 3 residues past the end of the read, so its final part is completed from the germline J gene. The genes are TRBV19 and TRBJ1-5; the match to TRBD1 covers 7 bases. Germline lookup yields CDR1 LNHDA and CDR2 SQIVND (reference sequence). The CDR3 sequence is 16 residues long. Trimming at V came to 7 bases and at J to 1 base, leaving 10 bases not matched to a gene. The CDR3 DNA, read in part, is TGTGCCAGTAAGAACAACAGGGGAGGGAGCAATCAGCCC. Its protein is CASKNNRGGSNQP. The CDR3 in its entirety is CASKNNRGGSNQPQHF.

This clone appeared many times. Read data end 3 residues before the CDR3 end; the end is taken from the germline J gene. The V and J genes are TRBV29-1 and TRBJ2-7; D perhaps matches TRBD1 (8 bases). Germline CDR1 and CDR2: SQVTM and ANQGSEA. The CDR3 loop spans 14 amino acids. The V gene lost 7 bases and the J gene lost 5 bases, with 21 bases spanning the gap. The DNA read from the CDR3 is TGCAGCGCTTTAAGCGGGACAGGTACCCACGAG. This gives the protein CSALSGTGTHE. In full, the CDR3 is CSALSGTGTHEQYF.

This clone has ten or more counts. The read ends 3 residues before the CDR3 terminus; that terminus is restored from the germline J gene. This chain links TRBV5-5 with TRBJ2-2, with D perhaps matching TRBD1 (5 bases). The CDR3 consists of 14 residues. The germline CDR1 and CDR2 sequences are SGHKS and YYEKEE (reference sequence). The germline V and J ends were trimmed by 6 bases and 1 base, with 10 bases remaining between them. CDR3 amino acids: CASKGWENTGELFF. The CDR3 bases that were read are TGTGCCAGCAAGGGGTGGGAGAACACCGGGGAG.

This clone occurred many times. The CDR3 end lies 3 residues beyond the end of the read and is filled in from the germline J gene. The chain joins TRBV7-3 to TRBJ2-2, with a possible D match to TRBD2 (7 bases). CDR3 size: 13 residues. Germline-derived CDR1 and CDR2 are SGHTA and FQGTGA. The V end lost 8 bases, the J end lost 5 bases, and 12 bases lay between the germline ends. The sequenced CDR3 bases are TGTGCCAGCTCGAGGGGGGGTACCGGGGAG. Protein sequence: CASSRGGTGE. From start to end, the CDR3 is CASSRGGTGELFF.

This clone was seen more than once but under ten times. At one boundary the junction diverges from the germline segment, which might be a read error. The read stops 3 residues short of the end of the CDR3; the missing end is completed from the germline J gene. The chain carries TRBV7-9 and TRBJ2-2, with D perhaps TRBD1 or TRBD2 (6 bases each). Germline assignment: CDR1 SEHNR and CDR2 FQNEAQ (reference sequence). This CDR3 spans 14 amino acids. The covered CDR3 bases are TGTTCCAGCAGCTACAGGGAGGAGGGTGAAAAG. Its translation: CSSSYREEGEK. In full, the CDR3 is CSSSYREEGEKLFF.

This clone was observed at least ten times. The CDR3 extends 3 residues past the end of the read, so its final part is completed from the germline J gene. The chain links TRBV5-1 to TRBJ1-3; 10 bases map to TRBD1. The CDR3 totals 12 residues. Losses at the gene ends were 5 bases for V and 8 bases for J; bases not matched to a gene: 1. Germline values: CDR1 SGHRS, CDR2 YFSETQ. The covered CDR3 bases are TGCGCCAGCAGTGGGACAGGGGACACC. This translates into CASSGTGDT. The whole CDR3 protein is CASSGTGDTIYF.

This clone was detected many times. The CDR3 is cut off 3 residues early in the read; its end comes from the germline J gene. The V gene is TRBV5-1, the J gene TRBJ1-2, with 7 bases aligning to TRBD1. Germline V gene data show CDR1 as SGHRS and CDR2 as YFSETQ. V dropped 2 bases and J dropped 6; count of bases not matched to a gene: 7. The CDR3 length is 14 residues. The part of the CDR3 DNA that was read is TGCGCCAGCAGCTTATCTACAGGGGAGGATGGC. Residues: CASSLSTGEDG. The complete CDR3 reads CASSLSTGEDGYTF.

This clone was observed at least ten times. Read coverage stops 3 residues before the CDR3 terminus; the germline J gene supplies the remainder. The chain joins TRBV7-8 to TRBJ1-5, with 7 bases aligning to TRBD1. J gave up 7 bases and V 1 base, and 7 bases lay outside the gene matches. Germline CDR1 and CDR2: SGHVS and FQNEAQ. The CDR3 spans 15 residues. The CDR3 sequence is CASSLGGGGSQPQHF. Partial CDR3 DNA: TGTGCCAGCAGCTTAGGAGGGGGCGGAAGCCAGCCC.

This clone was picked up many times. The read comes to an end 3 residues before the CDR3 does, leaving the germline J gene to fill in the end. The chain employs TRBV20-1 and TRBJ1-5, with 8 bases identical to TRBD1. Trimming cost V 3 bases and J 6 bases; bases outside gene matches: 13. The CDR3 totals 16 residues. The V gene's germline CDR1 is DFQATT and CDR2 SNEGSKA (reference sequence). The CDR3 protein is CSASSQGALVSQPQHF. Incomplete CDR3 DNA: TGCAGTGCTAGTTCGCAGGGGGCGTTGGTTAGTCAGCCC.

This clone was counted ten times or more. Read coverage stops 3 residues before the CDR3 terminus; the germline J gene supplies the remainder. The rearrangement links TRBV20-1 to TRBJ1-6; D is perhaps TRBD1 (5 bases). The CDR3 length is 13 residues. Germline assignment: CDR1 DFQATT and CDR2 SNEGSKA (reference sequence). The V gene lost 3 bases and the J gene lost 9 bases, with 12 bases spanning the gap. The covered CDR3 bases are TGCAGTGCTAGCTGGGGGGTTGGTTCACCC. Its protein is CSASWGVGSP. The complete CDR3 sequence is CSASWGVGSPLHF.

This clone was detected a few times. Read sequence stops 3 residues before the CDR3 end, and the germline J gene provides the missing end. The chain carries TRBV5-1 and TRBJ2-3, with 10 bases that match TRBD1. The CDR3 runs 15 residues. With V trimmed by 4 bases and J by 3 bases, 5 bases remained unmatched. Germline CDR1 and CDR2: SGHRS and YFSETQ. This CDR3 reads CASSKGQGRTDTQYF. The DNA read from the CDR3 is TGCGCCAGCAGCAAGGGACAGGGGAGGACAGATACG.

This clone was seen ten or more times. The missing CDR3 end, 3 residues past where the read stops, is filled in from the germline J gene. The chain joins TRBV5-1 to TRBJ2-1; D may be TRBD1 (8 bases). In germline, CDR1 is SGHRS, CDR2 YFSETQ. V shed 5 bases and J shed 7 bases, with 10 bases lying between them. CDR3 length: 12 residues. The sequenced CDR3 bases are TGCGCCAGCAGACAGGGGGGGAATGAG. Translated: CASRQGGNE. The CDR3 reads in full as CASRQGGNEQFF. Combining the CDR3 with reference TRBV5-1 and TRBJ2-1 gives the whole variable domain KAGVTQTPRYLIKTRGQQVTLSCSPISGHRSVSWYQQTPGQGLQFLFEYFSETQRNKGNFPGRFSGRQFSNSRSEMNVSTLELGDSALYLCASRQGGNEQFFGPGTRLTVL.

This clone was seen many times. The read stops 3 residues short of the end of the CDR3; the missing end is completed from the germline J gene. This rearrangement joins TRBV29-1 to TRBJ2-1, with TRBD1 matching over 10 bases. The V gene end was trimmed by 7 bases and the J gene end by 3 bases; junction bases not matched to a gene: 3. Germline V lookup: CDR1 SQVTM, CDR2 ANQGSEA. The CDR3 extends over 13 amino acids. CDR3 DNA (partial): TGCAGCGGGTGGACAGGGGGCTACAATGAG. This encodes CSGWTGGYNE. The whole CDR3 region reads CSGWTGGYNEQFF.

This clone showed up many times. The CDR3 end lies 3 residues beyond the end of the read and is filled in from the germline J gene. The V gene is TRBV5-5, the J gene TRBJ1-1; TRBD1 is a possible D gene (6 bases). V was cut by 1 base and J by 4 bases, with 11 bases left in between. Germline V lookup: CDR1 SGHKS, CDR2 YYEKEE (reference sequence). This CDR3 spans 14 amino acids. The CDR3 DNA, read in part, is TGTGCCAGCAGCTTGACAGGGTCGGGCACTGAA. It yields the protein CASSLTGSGTE. The complete CDR3 sequence is CASSLTGSGTEAFF.

The table lists this clone with many counts. The read gets to within 3 residues of the CDR3 end, and the germline J gene fills in the rest. The rearrangement links TRBV7-3 to TRBJ2-1; no reliable D call. The CDR3 length is 17 residues. The germline V gene has CDR1 SGHTA and CDR2 FQGTGA. Deletions cut 5 bases from V and 1 base from J, with 18 bases between. CDR3 in amino acids: CASSRSQAAGSYNEQFF. The covered CDR3 bases are TGTGCCAGCAGCCGCTCGCAGGCTGCTGGATCCTACAATGAG.

This clone was detected only a few times. The CDR3 end falls 3 residues outside the read, so it is completed with the germline J gene. The V and J genes are TRBV11-2 and TRBJ1-6; no clear D gene. The CDR3 loop spans 12 amino acids. The V and J ends lost 5 bases and 9 bases respectively, with 8 bases between them. CDR1 is SGHAT and CDR2 is FQNNGV in the germline V gene. Partial CDR3 DNA: TGTGCCAGCAGCCTCTGGGCTTCACCC. This gives the protein CASSLWASP. The whole CDR3 protein is CASSLWASPLHF.

This clone was counted a few times. The read comes to an end 3 residues before the CDR3 does, leaving the germline J gene to fill in the end. The J gene is TRBJ1-4, the V gene TRBV20-1; D remains unclear. Trimming removed 3 bases from V and 4 bases from J, with 15 bases in between. This CDR3 comprises 15 residues. Germline CDR1 and CDR2: DFQATT and SNEGSKA (reference sequence). The CDR3 loop is CSASEQSGVNEKLFF. The sequenced CDR3 bases are TGCAGTGCTAGCGAACAGAGCGGCGTTAATGAAAAA.